This is a list of T cell receptor beta chains from one sample in a study of resident and recirculating memory T cells in vitiligo. Clones were read by immunoSEQ multiplex PCR, and TCRdb kept only the in-frame ones, dropping some. The sample lists 35,000 to 45,000 clones; around nine tenths were seen once. The sequencing input was blood. The receptors here all came from a male donor with vitiligo. CDR3s include the opening cysteine and the closing phenylalanine or tryptophan. D genes are given only for firm matches. Not every row has a clone size; where given, it reads once, few, many or a size class.

v_gene	j_gene	d_gene	abundance	CDR3nt	CDR3aa
TRBV4-3	TRBJ2-1	-	-	TGCGCCAGCAGCCAAGAATGGACATCGTACAATGAGCAGTTCTTC	CASSQEWTSYNEQFF
TRBV4-1	TRBJ2-7	-	-	TGCGCCAGCAGCCAAGATATCCAGGGAACCTCCTACGAGCAGTACTTC	CASSQDIQGTSYEQYF
TRBV19	TRBJ1-2	-	-	TGTGCCAGTACCCCATCTCAGTTGTTTAACTATGGCTACACCTTC	CASTPSQLFNYGYTF
TRBV9	TRBJ1-2	-	-	TGTGCCAGCAGCGTAGGAACATCCAATAACTATGGCTACACCTTC	CASSVGTSNNYGYTF
TRBV6-5	TRBJ2-1	TRBD2	-	TGTGCCAGCAGTTACTCCTGGGCTAGCGGGGGGGGTGAGCAGTTCTTC	CASSYSWASGGGEQFF
TRBV18	TRBJ1-1	-	-	TGTGCCAGCTCAGTTATGAACACTGAAGCTTTCTTT	CASSVMNTEAFF
TRBV7-8	TRBJ2-3	TRBD2	-	TGTGCCAGCAGCCCGTCGACTAGCGGGGGGGTTAATCCAGCAGATACGCAGTATTTT	CASSPSTSGGVNPADTQYF
TRBV19	TRBJ1-3	TRBD1	once	TGTGCCAGTAGTATAATGTCGGGACAGGGCGGAAACACCATATATTTT	CASSIMSGQGGNTIYF
TRBV4-3	TRBJ2-1	TRBD2	-	TGCGCCAGCAGCCCTCGGACTAGCGGGGGAGACTCCTACAATGAGCAGTTCTTC	CASSPRTSGGDSYNEQFF
TRBV5-1	TRBJ1-6	TRBD1	-	TGCGCCAGCAGCCAGGACCCTACAGGGGCGAATAATTCACCCCTCCACTTT	CASSQDPTGANNSPLHF
TRBV7-2	TRBJ2-7	TRBD1	-	TGTGCCAGCAGTAGGGACAGAGCCTACGAGCAGTACTTC	CASSRDRAYEQYF
TRBV30	TRBJ2-7	-	-	TGTGCCTGGAGTGTATCTTACGAGCAGTACTTC	CAWSVSYEQYF
TRBV19	TRBJ2-1	-	-	TGTGCCAGTAGTACCCTGACTGCAAGCTCCTACAATGAGCAGTTCTTC	CASSTLTASSYNEQFF
TRBV19	TRBJ2-4	-	-	TGTGCCAGTAGTGCCCCTCCGAGGGGACTTCCTCTACTAGCCAAAAACATTCAGTACTTC	CASSAPPRGLPLLAKNIQYF
TRBV2	TRBJ1-5	-	few	TGTGCCAGCAGTGGAGTCGAACGCAATCAGCCCCAGCATTTT	CASSGVERNQPQHF
TRBV5-6	TRBJ1-6	-	-	TGTGCCAGCAGCTTGGGGCCAGGGAACAATTCACCCCTCCACTTT	CASSLGPGNNSPLHF
TRBV7-2	TRBJ1-1	TRBD1	-	TGTGCCAGCAGCTTATTCAGGGCCGCGACAGGGGGCACTGAAGCTTTCTTT	CASSLFRAATGGTEAFF
TRBV7-2	TRBJ2-1	-	few	TGTGCCAGCAGCCCGTACAATGAGCAGTTCTTC	CASSPYNEQFF
TRBV27	TRBJ2-3	-	-	TGTGCCAGCAGTTTATGGGCGGGGGCCCACACAGATACGCAGTATTTT	CASSLWAGAHTDTQYF
TRBV5-4	TRBJ2-7	TRBD1	-	TGTGCCAGCAGCCGACAGGGGGCCTACGAGCAGTACTTC	CASSRQGAYEQYF
TRBV5-1	TRBJ2-3	TRBD2	-	TGCGCGAGCGGGCGGGGGACCACAGATACGCAGTATTTT	CASGRGTTDTQYF
TRBV21-1	TRBJ1-6	-	-	TGTGCCGGGGGAGCAAGCTCGGGACACCATAATTCACCCCTCCACTTT	CAGGASSGHHNSPLHF
TRBV15	TRBJ1-5	-	few	TGTGCCACCAGCGTAAACAGGGAGAATCAGCCCCAGCATTTT	CATSVNRENQPQHF
TRBV6-1	TRBJ1-2	-	-	TGTGCCAGCAGTGCCAGGATGTATACGGGCTACACCTTC	CASSARMYTGYTF
TRBV7-9	TRBJ2-1	-	-	TGTGCCAGCAGCTCCGGACTACCTGGACACAATGAGCAGTTCTTC	CASSSGLPGHNEQFF
TRBV10-3	TRBJ1-5	TRBD1	-	TGTGCCATCAGTGAGTCTCCGGGACAGCATAATCAGCCCCAGCATTTT	CAISESPGQHNQPQHF
TRBV30	TRBJ1-5	-	few	TGTGCCTGGACTGCGGGCGCGGGCAATCAGCCCCAGCATTTT	CAWTAGAGNQPQHF
TRBV5-4	TRBJ1-1	-	once	TGTGCCAGCAGCTTGGCCCAGAGGGGGGAAGCTTTCTTT	CASSLAQRGEAFF
TRBV27	TRBJ2-4	-	-	TGTGCCAGCGGTGTCTTTGACAGACCCAACATTCAGTACTTC	CASGVFDRPNIQYF
TRBV29-1	TRBJ1-4	-	-	TGCAGCGCCGCGACAGGTACTAATGAAAAACTGTTTTTT	CSAATGTNEKLFF
TRBV25-1	TRBJ1-2	TRBD1	-	TGTGCCAGCAGTGATATTTCCGGGACAGGGGATGGCTACACCTTC	CASSDISGTGDGYTF
TRBV2	TRBJ2-1	-	-	TGTGCCAGCAGGCCTATAGTCCTAGAGCAGTTCTTC	CASRPIVLEQFF
TRBV7-2	TRBJ2-1	TRBD1	-	TGTGCCAGCAGACAACAGGGGGCTCGCGACTACAATGAGCAGTTCTTC	CASRQQGARDYNEQFF
TRBV4-2	TRBJ1-2	TRBD1	-	TGTGCCAGCAGCCAGGACGACAGGGCAGACTATGGCTACACCTTC	CASSQDDRADYGYTF
TRBV12-1	TRBJ2-1	-	once	TGTGCCAGCAGCCCGAGTCCACTAGCGGGGGGGTGGTCCTACAATGAGCAGTTCTTC	CASSPSPLAGGWSYNEQFF
TRBV4-3	TRBJ2-5	-	-	TGCGCCAGCAGCCAAGAGCGGGGCCGGACCCAGTACTTC	CASSQERGRTQYF
TRBV6-6	TRBJ2-7	TRBD1	-	TGTGCCAGCATCGCGTCCGGGACAGCCTCCTACGAGCAGTACTTC	CASIASGTASYEQYF
TRBV7-8	TRBJ2-1	TRBD2	-	TGTGCCAGCAGCTTAGCACCGGGACTAGGTACAAATGAGCAGTTCTTC	CASSLAPGLGTNEQFF
TRBV20-1	TRBJ1-3	-	-	TGCAGTGCCCCCCTCGGGAACACCATATATTTT	CSAPLGNTIYF
TRBV7-9	TRBJ2-3	TRBD2	-	TGTGCCAGCAGCTCCGGGGGGGGCTTCCTCACAGATACGCAGTATTTT	CASSSGGGFLTDTQYF
TRBV14	TRBJ2-1	TRBD2	-	TGTGCCAGCAGCCAAAAAAGCGGGGTTCGAAACAATGAGCAGTTCTTC	CASSQKSGVRNNEQFF